This TCR beta chain was observed in a study of identifying expanded T cells in peripheral blood. Assay used: immunoSEQ multiplex PCR; TCRdb lists only in-frame clones, some missing. The sample gives 120,000 or so clones, about four fifths of which show up once; 3% to 4% is in the top ten. Germline V CDR1 and CDR2: SGHAT, FQNNGV. V was clipped by 4 bases and J by 0 bases, with 12 bases between them. The CDR3 contains 15 residues. During the collection period, no donor immune events like infections were recorded. Sequencing was performed on blood. This TCR was sampled from a person aged 18 to 75 in good health. The chain carries TRBV11-2 and TRBJ1-1, with D unclear. CDR3 sequence: CASSWSETLNTEAFF. CDR3 nucleotide sequence: TGTGCCAGCAGCTGGAGCGAGACATTGAACACTGAAGCTTTCTTT.